These 29 T cell receptor beta chains were sequenced from one sample in a study of blood T cell repertoires in COVID-19. Libraries were prepared by immunoSEQ multiplex PCR; TCRdb keeps only in-frame clonotypes and omits some of them. The sample has some 350,000 clones, 85% to 90% seen once. The sequenced sample was peripheral blood. The receptor set was obtained from a man aged 18 to 30 with active or convalescent COVID-19.

The J gene is TRBJ2-3, the V gene TRBV19; maybe TRBD1 (8 bases). Germline CDR1 and CDR2: LNHDA and SQIVND (reference sequence). V dropped 5 bases and J dropped 3 bases, with 12 bases sitting between them. The CDR3 runs to 14 residues. CDR3 amino acids: CASSDRGGTDTQYF. The CDR3 coding sequence is TGTGCCAGTAGTGACAGGGGAGGGACAGATACGCAGTATTTT.

This clone was detected only a few times. The V call is TRBV5-5, the J call TRBJ1-2, with a possible D match to TRBD1 (6 bases). The ends were cut back, 1 base at V and 3 bases at J, with 10 bases in the middle. The germline V gene has CDR1 SGHKS and CDR2 YYEKEE (reference sequence). The CDR3 consists of 14 residues. The chain's CDR3 is CASSLHRDDYGYTF. The CDR3, as DNA: TGTGCCAGCAGCTTGCACAGGGATGACTATGGCTACACCTTC.

The chain uses TRBV7-2 and TRBJ1-2, with D unclear. The CDR3 consists of 12 residues. Germline CDR1 and CDR2: SGHTA and FQGNSA. V lost 3 bases and J lost 9, with 11 bases in between. The CDR3 reads CASSLTGMSYTF. The DNA of the CDR3 is TGTGCCAGCAGCTTGACCGGGATGAGCTACACCTTC. Variable domain in full (rest from reference TRBV7-2 and TRBJ1-2): GAGVSQSPSNKVTEKGKDVELRCDPISGHTALYWYRQSLGQGLEFLIYFQGNSAPDKSGLPSDRFSAERTGGSVSTLTIQRTQQEDSAVYLCASSLTGMSYTFGSGTRLTVV.

About this clone itself: The same CDR3 can be traced to other DNA sequences in this sample. The V and J genes are TRBV4-2 and TRBJ1-1; no definite D call. V was shortened by 2 bases and J by 5 bases, with 15 bases between the two germline ends. Germline CDR1 LGHNA, CDR2 YNFKEQ. The length of the CDR3 is 15 residues. CDR3 sequence reads: CASSQTTEYGTEAFF. The CDR3 bases are TGTGCCAGCAGCCAAACTACGGAGTATGGGACTGAAGCTTTCTTT.

The CDR3 coding sequence is TGTGCCAGCAGCACGCCACTAGCGGCCGGGGAGCTGTTTTTT. It specifies CASSTPLAAGELFF. This sequence joins TRBV7-9 and TRBJ2-2, with 8 bases identical to TRBD2. This CDR3 spans 14 amino acids. J gave up 6 bases and V 5 bases, and 5 bases lay outside the gene matches. The germline CDR1 and CDR2 sequences are SEHNR and FQNEAQ (reference sequence).

This chain uses TRBV7-9 with TRBJ2-1; a weak D match, TRBD2 (6 bases). The CDR3 spans 16 residues. Germline assignment: CDR1 SEHNR and CDR2 FQNEAQ (reference sequence). V was pared by 1 base and J by 5 bases, with 15 bases between. The CDR3 region is CASSLVVWREDNEQFF. As DNA, the CDR3 is TGTGCCAGCAGCTTAGTGGTCTGGAGGGAGGACAATGAGCAGTTCTTC.

This clone turned up a few times. The chain is built from TRBV11-2 and TRBJ1-3; D unresolved. CDR3 length: 14 amino acids. Germline V gene data show CDR1 as SGHAT and CDR2 as FQNNGV. V was cut by 3 bases and J by 0 bases, with 6 bases left in between. CDR3 nucleotide sequence: TGTGCCAGCAGCTTCCGGAGCTCTGGAAACACCATATATTTT. This sequence encodes CASSFRSSGNTIYF.

This chain connects TRBV21-1 to TRBJ2-3; the table assigns TRBD2, which was not confirmed against the DNA. TRBV21-1 is a pseudogene locus. The CDR3 runs to 16 residues. The CDR3 DNA sequence: TGTGCCAGCAGCAAGGTGAGCGGAAAGTCTACAGATACGCAGTATTTT. Its protein is CASSKVSGKSTDTQYF.

The chain couples TRBV13 to TRBJ1-1; 8 bases are a match to TRBD1. V dropped 5 bases and J dropped 0; count of bases not matched to a gene: 5. Germline V CDR1 and CDR2: PRHDT, FYEKMQ (reference sequence). This CDR3 is built from 15 residues. CDR3 sequence: CASSENRGLNTEAFF. The CDR3 nucleotides are TGTGCCAGCAGCGAGAACAGGGGGTTGAACACTGAAGCTTTCTTT.

CDR3 coding DNA: TGTGCCAGCAGACCTAGCGGGGGGGAGGCCGGGGAGCTGTTTTTT. It yields the protein CASRPSGGEAGELFF. This chain joins TRBV2 and TRBJ2-2; 12 bases agree with TRBD2. The CDR3 is 15 amino acids. CDR1 SNHLY and CDR2 FYNNEI come from the germline V gene. Germline trimming cut 6 bases from V and 6 bases from J; bases unmatched to any gene: 5.

The J gene is TRBJ2-1, the V gene TRBV27; TRBD2 agrees at 10 bases. The V segment lost 2 bases and the J segment 7 bases; nucleotides outside the gene matches: 8. CDR1 MNHEY and CDR2 SMNVEV come from the germline V gene (reference sequence). This CDR3 contains 16 residues. Written as DNA, the CDR3 is TGTGCCAGCAGTTTAAAAGCTAGCGGGAGTTTGAATGAGCAGTTCTTC. Its translation: CASSLKASGSLNEQFF.

The rearrangement links TRBV28 to TRBJ1-2; D possibly corresponds to TRBD1 (5 bases). Germline assignment: CDR1 MDHEN and CDR2 SYDVKM. The V end lost 5 bases, the J end lost 5 bases, and 18 bases lay between the germline ends. The CDR3 totals 15 residues. The DNA for the CDR3 is TGTGCCAGCAGTAAACCGGGACGAGGACTATATGGCTACACCTTC. This sequence encodes CASSKPGRGLYGYTF.

The chain uses TRBV18 and TRBJ2-7, with 7 bases matching TRBD1. The ends lost 4 bases at V and 1 base at J; junction bases unmatched: 1. CDR3 length: 13 residues. Germline V gives CDR1 KGHSH, CDR2 LQKENI. For the CDR3, the DNA is TGTGCCAGCTCACGACAGGGATCCTACGAGCAGTACTTC. Protein product: CASSRQGSYEQYF. Based on the CDR3 plus reference TRBV18 and TRBJ2-7, the full variable domain is NAGVMQNPRHLVRRRGQEARLRCSPMKGHSHVYWYRQLPEEGLKFMVYLQKENIIDESGMPKERFSAEFPKEGPSILRIQQVVRGDSAAYFCASSRQGSYEQYFGPGTRLTVT.

The V call is TRBV6-2 or TRBV6-3, the J call TRBJ1-3; tentatively, D is TRBD1 (5 bases). From germline, CDR1 is MNHEY and CDR2 SVGEGT. There are 12 residues in the CDR3. V dropped 5 bases and J dropped 4 bases, with 6 bases sitting between them. The CDR3 DNA reads as TGTGCCAGCAGTCCAGGGGGAAACACCATATATTTT. It translates to CASSPGGNTIYF.

V and J are TRBV27 and TRBJ1-5, with D possibly matching TRBD1 (6 bases). V lost 5 bases, J lost 1 base, and 12 bases lay in between. CDR1 is MNHEY, CDR2 SMNVEV, per germline (reference sequence). The CDR3 has 15 amino acids. CDR3 DNA: TGTGCCAGCAGTGTGCAGGGGAAAAGCAATCAGCCCCAGCATTTT. Amino acids: CASSVQGKSNQPQHF.

Regarding this clone: At one boundary the junction diverges from the germline segment, which might be a read error. The chain links TRBV6-5 to TRBJ2-6, with D perhaps TRBD1 (5 bases). Germline lookup yields CDR1 MNHEY and CDR2 SVGAGI. The CDR3 is 12 amino acids. The CDR3 here is CASSSGANVLTF. For the CDR3, the DNA is TGTGCCAGCAGCTCTGGGGCCAACGTGCTGACTTTC.

In its sample, this clone was seen once. This chain joins TRBV27 and TRBJ2-7, with 8 nucleotides matching TRBD2. Germline CDR1 is MNHEY and CDR2 is SMNVEV (reference sequence). CDR3 length: 15 residues. Unmatched junction bases numbered 8, after V lost 4 bases and J lost 3 bases. The CDR3 protein is CASSWTSGSHYEQYF. CDR3 sequence (DNA): TGTGCCAGCAGTTGGACGAGCGGGAGCCACTACGAGCAGTACTTC.

CDR3 nucleotide sequence: TGTGCCAGCAGTTTGCAGGGGGCCGGGGAGCTGTTTTTT. Its protein is CASSLQGAGELFF. The chain carries TRBV12-3 or TRBV12-4 and TRBJ2-2, with 7 bases matching TRBD1. This CDR3 comprises 13 residues. The junction had 1 base not matched to a gene; V was cut back by 3 bases and J by 6 bases.

The sample holds one count of this clone. V gene TRBV28 combines with J gene TRBJ2-3; D is perhaps TRBD2 (5 bases). Germline loops: CDR1 MDHEN, CDR2 SYDVKM. This CDR3 spans 17 amino acids. V was trimmed by 4 bases and J by 2 bases, leaving 19 bases between them. This CDR3 is CASSSLGGVRATDTQYF. In DNA, the CDR3 is TGTGCCAGCAGTTCATTAGGTGGGGTGAGGGCCACAGATACGCAGTATTTT.

The sample holds one count of this clone. V usage is TRBV28 and J usage is TRBJ2-2; 12 positions agree with TRBD2. J gave up 7 bases and V 1 base, and 7 bases lay outside the gene matches. The CDR3 length is 17 residues. From germline, CDR1 is MDHEN and CDR2 SYDVKM. The CDR3 bases are TGTGCCAGCAGTTTATTGGGGACTAGCGGGTCGGGCGGGGAGCTGTTTTTT. Protein: CASSLLGTSGSGGELFF. Complete variable domain (other parts from reference TRBV28 and TRBJ2-2): DVKVTQSSRYLVKRTGEKVFLECVQDMDHENMFWYRQDPGLGLRLIYFSYDVKMKEKGDIPEGYSVSREKKERFSLILESASTNQTSMYLCASSLLGTSGSGGELFFGEGSRLTVL.

The chain is built from TRBV6-5 and TRBJ2-1; D possibly corresponds to TRBD1 (5 bases). Germline values: CDR1 MNHEY, CDR2 SVGAGI. The germline V and J ends were trimmed by 6 bases and 3 bases, with 15 bases remaining between them. The CDR3 extends over 15 amino acids. The CDR3 coding sequence is TGTGCCAGCAGCAAGAGCAGGGTAAACTACAATGAGCAGTTCTTC. This encodes CASSKSRVNYNEQFF.

J is TRBJ1-5 and V is TRBV6-6, with D perhaps TRBD1 (5 bases). This CDR3 is built from 16 residues. The germline gives CDR1 MNHNY, CDR2 SVGAGI (reference sequence). V lost 5 bases and J lost 4, with 18 bases in between. This chain's CDR3 is CASSRTDPGRNQPQHF. The CDR3 DNA reads as TGTGCCAGCAGTCGAACGGACCCAGGGAGGAATCAGCCCCAGCATTTT.

A note on this clone: Distinct nucleotide sequences in the sample also encode this CDR3. This chain links TRBV28 with TRBJ1-5; tentatively, D is TRBD1 (5 bases). Trimming took 4 bases from V and 5 from J, leaving 9 bases between them. Germline V lookup: CDR1 MDHEN, CDR2 SYDVKM. This CDR3 comprises 13 residues. The CDR3 reads CASSWGVDQPQHF. The CDR3 nucleotides are TGTGCCAGCAGTTGGGGGGTCGATCAGCCCCAGCATTTT.

The chain employs TRBV4-1 and TRBJ2-1; D may be TRBD1 (6 bases). V gave up 0 bases and J gave up 0 bases, with 9 bases separating them. Germline CDR1 and CDR2: MGHRA and YSYEKL. The length of the CDR3 is 16 residues. For the CDR3, the DNA is TGCGCCAGCAGCCAAGACAGGGGTCCCTCCTACAATGAGCAGTTCTTC. Its protein product is CASSQDRGPSYNEQFF.

The V call is TRBV4-2, the J call TRBJ1-6; TRBD1 matches 9 bases. The germline V gene has CDR1 LGHNA and CDR2 YNFKEQ. The CDR3 spans 14 residues. V trimming: 6 bases; J trimming: 8 bases; junction bases outside the gene matches: 5. CDR3 region: CASRGQGVDSPLHF. CDR3 coding DNA: TGTGCCAGCAGGGGACAGGGAGTCGATTCACCCCTCCACTTT.

A remark on this clone: This specimen includes other DNA sequences encoding the same CDR3. The chain carries TRBV7-2 and TRBJ2-7; possible D gene TRBD1, 6 bases. Trimming shortened V by 1 base and J by 6 bases, and 10 bases separated the two germline ends. CDR1 SGHTA and CDR2 FQGNSA come from the germline V gene. The length of the CDR3 is 13 residues. CDR3 sequence reads: CASSLVQGGEQYF. Here the CDR3 DNA reads TGTGCCAGCAGCTTAGTACAGGGTGGCGAGCAGTACTTC.

The chain recombines TRBV4-1 with TRBJ2-1, with D perhaps TRBD1 (5 bases). CDR1 is MGHRA and CDR2 is YSYEKL in the germline V gene. Trimming left V 0 bases short and J 2 bases short, with 11 bases between. The CDR3 length is 16 residues. The CDR3 DNA reads TGCGCCAGCAGCCAAGATCAGGCAGGGCCCTACAATGAGCAGTTCTTC. Protein: CASSQDQAGPYNEQFF.

This sequence joins TRBV12-3 or TRBV12-4 and TRBJ2-3; no reliable D call. V was shortened by 10 bases and J by 6 bases, with 14 bases between the two germline ends. This CDR3 region has 12 residues. CDR3 DNA sequence: TGTGCCACCAAACTTAACCGGGATACGCAGTATTTT. It translates to CATKLNRDTQYF.

This clone was recorded once. The chain has TRBV7-2 and TRBJ1-5; a weak D match, TRBD1 (6 bases). Trimming took off 3 bases at V and 0 bases at J, with 12 bases between the two ends. The germline CDR1 and CDR2 sequences are SGHTA and FQGNSA. The CDR3 length is 16 residues. The CDR3 DNA sequence: TGTGCCAGCAGCTTGACAGGAGTTTATAGCAATCAGCCCCAGCATTTT. This translates into CASSLTGVYSNQPQHF.